Shown below are 30 T cell receptor beta chains from a single sample sequenced in a study of early T cells in non-severe SARS-CoV-2 infection. A single record per CDR3 protein comes from TCRdb applying MiXCR to the 5' RACE reads. The sample has about 50,000 distinct CDR3 sequences, approximately 8.5% seen once; the top ten hold 15%. The specimen was whole blood. The receptors were sampled from an adult who was a healthcare worker with PCR-confirmed SARS-CoV-2 infection or an uninfected control (not recorded which).

This clonotype has just a few counts. The chain couples TRBV6-6 to TRBJ1-6; possible D gene TRBD1, 6 bases. Germline V CDR1 and CDR2: MNHNY, SVGAGI (reference sequence). V lost 4 bases and J lost 7, with 14 bases in between. This CDR3 is built from 15 residues. CDR3 in DNA: TGTGCCAGCAGTTCCCCCGGGGGGCTAAATTCACCCCTCCACTTT. Its translation is CASSSPGGLNSPLHF.

This clonotype was detected many times. The chain employs TRBV28 and TRBJ2-7; 8 nucleotides line up with TRBD2. The J segment lost 2 bases and the V segment lost 6 bases, leaving 15 bases of the junction unmatched. Germline V gives CDR1 MDHEN, CDR2 SYDVKM. The CDR3 has 17 residues. The CDR3 here is CASSLPGGARTTYEQYF. As DNA, the CDR3 is TGTGCCAGCAGCCTCCCGGGGGGGGCGCGGACTACCTACGAGCAGTACTTC. Full variable domain (outside the CDR3, taken from reference TRBV28 and TRBJ2-7): DVKVTQSSRYLVKRTGEKVFLECVQDMDHENMFWYRQDPGLGLRLIYFSYDVKMKEKGDIPEGYSVSREKKERFSLILESASTNQTSMYLCASSLPGGARTTYEQYFGPGTRLTVT.

This clonotype was recorded only once. A much more abundant neighbour one base away suggests this may be a read error. The V call is TRBV7-9, the J call TRBJ2-7, with 7 bases lining up with TRBD2. The CDR3 is 14 amino acids. CDR1 and CDR2 (germline): SEHNR, FQNEAQ (reference sequence). J was trimmed by 5 bases and V by 4 bases; bases with no gene match: 8. The CDR3, as DNA: TGTGCCAGCAGCTACCTAGCGGACGCGGACGAGCAGTACTTC. It specifies CASSYLADADEQYF.

The V gene is TRBV29-1, the J gene TRBJ1-3; no reliable D call. The CDR3 consists of 13 residues. Germline V gene data show CDR1 as SQVTM and CDR2 as ANQGSEA. V gave up 5 bases and J gave up 0 bases, with 8 bases separating them. The CDR3 bases are TGCAGCGTTACAGCTATCTCTGGAAACACCATATATTTT. Protein: CSVTAISGNTIYF.

This clonotype came up many times. V and J are TRBV14 and TRBJ2-3, with D maybe TRBD2 (5 bases). CDR1 and CDR2 from the germline V gene are SGHDN and FVKESK. V lost 1 base and J lost 9, with 17 bases in between. CDR3 size: 15 residues. The CDR3 DNA follows: TGTGCCAGCAGCCAAGCGGTATTGAGGGTTGAAACGCAGTATTTT. This sequence encodes CASSQAVLRVETQYF.

This clonotype was counted ten times or more. The V gene is TRBV28, the J gene TRBJ1-2; no clear D. The germline V gene encodes CDR1 MDHEN and CDR2 SYDVKM. The CDR3 is made up of 17 amino acids. Trimming stripped 6 bases from V and 3 bases from J, with 23 bases between. The CDR3 region has the DNA TGTGCCAGCAGAGTTGGGTTACTGTCCGGCCGAGACTATGGCTACACCTTC. It yields the protein CASRVGLLSGRDYGYTF.

This clonotype has ten or more counts. V gene TRBV14 combines with J gene TRBJ2-3; D tentatively reads TRBD1 or TRBD2 (5 bases each). Trimming left V 1 base short and J 8 bases short, with 7 bases between. This CDR3 contains 12 residues. Germline CDR1 is SGHDN and CDR2 is FVKESK. CDR3: CASSQGGVTQYF. CDR3 coding DNA: TGTGCCAGCAGCCAAGGAGGGGTTACGCAGTATTTT.

J is TRBJ2-2 and V is TRBV5-1; D is unclear. The CDR3 sequence is 13 residues long. The germline gives CDR1 SGHRS, CDR2 YFSETQ. Trimming left V 2 bases short and J 3 bases short, with 5 bases between. CDR3 region: CASSFQYTGELFF. In DNA, the CDR3 is TGCGCCAGCAGCTTTCAGTACACCGGGGAGCTGTTTTTT. Supplemented by reference TRBV5-1 and TRBJ2-2, the full variable domain reads KAGVTQTPRYLIKTRGQQVTLSCSPISGHRSVSWYQQTPGQGLQFLFEYFSETQRNKGNFPGRFSGRQFSNSRSEMNVSTLELGDSALYLCASSFQYTGELFFGEGSRLTVL.

This clonotype was recorded at least ten times. This sequence joins TRBV4-1 and TRBJ1-1; possible D gene TRBD1, 5 bases. The ends were cut back, 5 bases at V and 1 base at J, with 17 bases in the middle. The CDR3 contains 16 residues. Germline values: CDR1 MGHRA, CDR2 YSYEKL. The CDR3 spells CASSSQTGTSNTEAFF. The CDR3 DNA follows: TGCGCCAGCAGCTCCCAGACCGGGACCTCGAACACTGAAGCTTTCTTT.

This clonotype occurred many times. This rearrangement joins TRBV6-1 to TRBJ1-1; 11 nucleotides line up with TRBD1. J lost 7 bases, V lost 7 bases, and 8 bases had no gene match. This CDR3 is built from 14 residues. The germline V gene has CDR1 MNHNS and CDR2 SASEGT. The CDR3 DNA follows: TGTGCCAGCACCGCACAGGGGACAGGGGGTGAAGCTTTCTTT. It translates to CASTAQGTGGEAFF.

This clonotype was seen a few times. The chain is built from TRBV7-9 and TRBJ2-1, with TRBD1 matching 7 bases. In germline, CDR1 is SEHNR, CDR2 FQNEAQ (reference sequence). After removal of 5 bases from V and 3 bases from J, the junction contained 7 bases not matched to a gene. This CDR3 has 15 amino acids. The CDR3 DNA reads TGTGCCAGCAGCCCCCGGGACAGACTCTACAATGAGCAGTTCTTC. Translating it yields CASSPRDRLYNEQFF.

This clonotype was observed a handful of times. The V and J genes are TRBV7-3 and TRBJ2-2, with D unresolved. The CDR3 totals 15 residues. The germline V and J ends were trimmed by 1 base and 6 bases, with 12 bases remaining between them. In germline, CDR1 is SGHTA, CDR2 FQGTGA. CDR3 residues: CASSLSPPAAGELFF. The CDR3 DNA reads TGTGCCAGCAGCTTAAGTCCCCCCGCCGCCGGGGAGCTGTTTTTT.

This clonotype came up a few times. This chain links TRBV14 with TRBJ2-7; 7 bases fit TRBD1. The trim removed 4 bases at V and 4 bases at J, leaving 13 bases unmatched. Per the germline V gene, CDR1 is SGHDN and CDR2 is FVKESK. This CDR3 has 16 residues. CDR3 in amino acids: CASSPRQGFPWYEQYF. As DNA, the CDR3 is TGTGCCAGCAGCCCGAGACAGGGCTTTCCGTGGTACGAGCAGTACTTC.

This clonotype was found many times. This chain uses TRBV6-2 or TRBV6-3 with TRBJ2-1, with 14 positions matching TRBD2. The junction had 6 bases not matched to a gene; V was cut back by 6 bases and J by 5 bases. CDR3 length: 16 amino acids. Germline-derived CDR1 and CDR2 are MNHEY and SVGEGT. DNA of the CDR3: TGTGCCAGCAGCCTAGGACTAGCGGGAGGAGACAATGAGCAGTTCTTC. It specifies CASSLGLAGGDNEQFF.

This clonotype was counted only a few times. The chain recombines TRBV20-1 with TRBJ2-3; the D is unclear. V was clipped by 4 bases and J by 0 bases, with 5 bases between them. CDR1 and CDR2 from the germline V gene are DFQATT and SNEGSKA (reference sequence). This CDR3 comprises 12 residues. The CDR3 coding sequence is TGCAGTGCTAAAGAAAGCACAGATACGCAGTATTTT. Translating gives CSAKESTDTQYF.

This clonotype was counted at least ten times. The rearrangement joins TRBV3-1 to TRBJ1-5, with D unresolved. The CDR3 loop spans 14 amino acids. V was cut by 5 bases and J by 10 bases, with 18 bases left in between. From germline, CDR1 is LGHDT and CDR2 YNNKEL (reference sequence). CDR3 DNA sequence: TGTGCCAGCAGCTTCAGGTCGGGAAGGTCTCCCCAGCATTTT. Its protein is CASSFRSGRSPQHF.

This clonotype has ten or more counts. The junction does not match germline at one end; this may be a read error. The chain couples TRBV7-2 to TRBJ1-5; 7 bases match TRBD1. The CDR3 runs to 16 residues. Germline values: CDR1 SGHTA, CDR2 FQGNSA. The CDR3 protein is CASSLARQGLNQPQHF. In DNA form, the CDR3 reads TGTGCCAGCAGCCTAGCTCGACAGGGACTCAATCAGCCCCAGCATTTT.

The V gene is TRBV29-1, the J gene TRBJ1-4, with unresolved D. CDR1 is SQVTM, CDR2 ANQGSEA, per germline. Trimming took 7 bases from V and 5 from J, leaving 20 bases between them. This CDR3 has 15 amino acids. The CDR3 sequence is CSGRESGSRNEKLFF. The CDR3 nucleotides are TGCAGCGGCAGAGAGTCTGGAAGCCGGAATGAAAAACTGTTTTTT.

This clonotype was seen at least ten times. The V and J genes are TRBV5-5 and TRBJ2-1, with D possibly being TRBD2 (6 bases). CDR3 length: 15 amino acids. V was clipped by 0 bases and J by 4 bases, with 11 bases between them. CDR1 is SGHKS, CDR2 YYEKEE, per germline (reference sequence). CDR3 protein: CASSLVEGRYNEQFF. The CDR3 DNA is TGTGCCAGCAGCTTGGTGGAGGGAAGATACAATGAGCAGTTCTTC.

This clonotype has just a few counts. It may be a read error: a sequence one base away is much more abundant. V and J are TRBV7-2 and TRBJ2-7, with D perhaps matching TRBD1 (5 bases). The V end was cut by 4 bases, the J end by 3 bases, with 7 bases between. In germline, CDR1 is SGHTA, CDR2 FQGNSA. The CDR3 has 12 residues. The CDR3 loop reads CASSYRYYEQYF. DNA of the CDR3: TGTGCCAGCAGCTACAGGTACTACGAGCAGTACTTC.

This clonotype was picked up a small number of times. V is TRBV20-1 and J is TRBJ2-1; weak D call: TRBD2 (5 bases). Germline lookup yields CDR1 DFQATT and CDR2 SNEGSKA (reference sequence). The CDR3 spans 12 residues. Trimming took off 5 bases at V and 5 bases at J, with 10 bases between the two ends. DNA of the CDR3: TGCAGTGCTCGGACTTATAACAATGAGCAGTTCTTC. This codes for CSARTYNNEQFF.

This clonotype came up a few times. The V and J genes are TRBV29-1 and TRBJ1-1, with D perhaps matching TRBD1 (5 bases). CDR3 size: 13 residues. From germline, CDR1 is SQVTM and CDR2 ANQGSEA. V dropped 5 bases and J dropped 4 bases, with 14 bases sitting between them. CDR3 amino acids: CSVTEGVRTEAFF. The CDR3 nucleotides are TGCAGCGTTACAGAAGGGGTACGCACTGAAGCTTTCTTT.

Many counts were recorded for this clonotype. CDR3 residues: CSASPIDRGPATGELFF. CDR3 coding DNA: TGCAGTGCTAGTCCGATCGACAGGGGTCCGGCCACCGGGGAGCTGTTTTTT. The rearrangement joins TRBV20-1 to TRBJ2-2; 8 bases are a match to TRBD1. The CDR3 contains 17 residues. Germline V lookup: CDR1 DFQATT, CDR2 SNEGSKA (reference sequence). Trimming at V came to 3 bases and at J to 4 bases, leaving 13 bases not matched to a gene.

The sample holds a few counts of this clonotype. Because it lacks the conserved phenylalanine or tryptophan at the end, this CDR3 is likely a read error. The chain links TRBV7-9 to TRBJ2-3; D is uncertain. Germline CDR1 reads SEHNR; CDR2 reads FQNEAQ (reference sequence). The CDR3 consists of 11 residues. V was pared by 6 bases and J by 4 bases, with 5 bases between. The CDR3 here is CASRSADTQYC. For the CDR3, the DNA is TGTGCCAGCAGGTCGGCAGATACGCAGTATTGT.

In its sample, this clonotype was seen many times. V usage is TRBV7-2 and J usage is TRBJ2-5, with D unclear. V was pared by 8 bases and J by 0 bases, with 13 bases between. The length of the CDR3 is 14 residues. Germline CDR1 is SGHTA and CDR2 is FQGNSA. The CDR3 is CASSRVINQETQYF. CDR3 coding DNA: TGTGCCAGCTCTAGGGTTATAAACCAAGAGACCCAGTACTTC.

This clonotype was observed a handful of times. This chain uses TRBV29-1 with TRBJ2-7; D perhaps matches TRBD1 (6 bases). The V and J ends lost 3 bases and 3 bases respectively, with 6 bases between them. CDR3 size: 11 residues. CDR1 is SQVTM, CDR2 ANQGSEA, per germline. The CDR3 loop is CSVDRGYEQYF. The CDR3 DNA reads as TGCAGCGTTGACAGGGGCTACGAGCAGTACTTC.

This clonotype was observed many times. The chain employs TRBV19 and TRBJ2-4; 7 bases align to TRBD1. CDR3 size: 19 residues. The trim removed 1 base at V and 0 bases at J, leaving 12 bases unmatched. The germline CDR1 and CDR2 sequences are LNHDA and SQIVND (reference sequence). The CDR3 bases are TGTGCCAGTAGTATAGCCCCTTACAGGGGCCTATTAGCCAAAAACATTCAGTACTTC. Amino acid sequence: CASSIAPYRGLLAKNIQYF.

The chain joins TRBV27 to TRBJ1-5; no firm D call. Trimming removed 6 bases at V and 1 base at J, with 10 bases between. This CDR3 contains 14 residues. CDR1 and CDR2 from the germline V gene are MNHEY and SMNVEV (reference sequence). The DNA for the CDR3 is TGTGCCAGCAGGCCGTCCAGGAGCAATCAGCCCCAGCATTTT. Translation gives CASRPSRSNQPQHF.

The V and J genes are TRBV3-1 and TRBJ1-1; D remains ambiguous. Germline CDR1 reads LGHDT; CDR2 reads YNNKEL (reference sequence). V lost 0 bases, J lost 0 bases, and 5 bases lay in between. This CDR3 is built from 14 residues. The CDR3 here is CASSQDRMNTEAFF. As DNA, the CDR3 is TGTGCCAGCAGCCAAGACAGGATGAACACTGAAGCTTTCTTT.

This clonotype turned up a few times. The chain employs TRBV28 and TRBJ1-4; D uncertain. Trimming removed 6 bases at V and 0 bases at J, with 5 bases between. Germline V gene lookup returns CDR1 MDHEN and CDR2 SYDVKM. This CDR3 is 13 amino acids long. In nucleotides, the CDR3 is TGTGCCAGCAGGGGCTCAACTAATGAAAAACTGTTTTTT. Its protein is CASRGSTNEKLFF.